This entry is about one T cell receptor (beta chain). The data were taken from a study of blood T cell repertoires in COVID-19. Study in general: The study drew acute and convalescent COVID-19 samples from the United States, Italy and Spain. PBMCs, B-cell-depleted T cells, or T cells provided the cDNA or gDNA that made up the material.

V dropped 4 bases and J dropped 1 base, with 13 bases sitting between them. CDR1 is LGHDT and CDR2 is YNNKEL in the germline V gene (reference sequence). The CDR3 is 16 residues long. Original processing methods: Estimation of nucleated cell counts relied on the amplification of reference gene primers. Libraries were prepared by immunoSEQ multiplex PCR; TCRdb keeps only in-frame clonotypes and omits some of them. The V and J calls and the clone size are those of that table, but D and trimming were determined from the DNA. The sample lists under 300,000 clones, approximately 80% occurring once. The V gene is TRBV3-1 (or the pseudogene TRBV3-2), the J gene TRBJ2-2; weak D call: TRBD1 (6 bases). Material: peripheral blood. This clonotype was sampled from a man aged 25 to 40 who had recovered from COVID-19. The CDR3 bases are TGTGCCAGCAGCCGTTACGAGGGACAGAACACCGGGGAGCTGTTTTTT. Translation gives CASSRYEGQNTGELFF.